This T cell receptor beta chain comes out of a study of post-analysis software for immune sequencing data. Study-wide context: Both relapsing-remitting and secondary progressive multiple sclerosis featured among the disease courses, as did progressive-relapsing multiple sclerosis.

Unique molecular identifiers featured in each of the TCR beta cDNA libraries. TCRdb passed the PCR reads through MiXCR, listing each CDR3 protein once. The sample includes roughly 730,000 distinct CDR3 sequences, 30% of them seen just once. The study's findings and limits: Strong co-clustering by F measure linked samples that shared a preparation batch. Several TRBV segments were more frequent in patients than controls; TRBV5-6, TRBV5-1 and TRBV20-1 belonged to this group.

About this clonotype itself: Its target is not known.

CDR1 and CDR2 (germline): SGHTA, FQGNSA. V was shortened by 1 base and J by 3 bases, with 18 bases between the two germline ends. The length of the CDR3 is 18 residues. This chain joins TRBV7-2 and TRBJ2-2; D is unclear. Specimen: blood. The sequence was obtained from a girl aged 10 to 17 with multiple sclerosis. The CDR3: CASSLVGGAGRDTGELFF. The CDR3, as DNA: TGTGCCAGCAGCTTAGTTGGTGGCGCAGGACGCGACACCGGGGAGCTGTTTTTT.